The present entry profiles one TCR beta chain with its context. What it binds is not known. This CDR3 has 13 amino acids. CDR1 is SGHRS and CDR2 is YFSETQ in the germline V gene. Trimming stripped 1 base from V and 1 base from J, with 5 bases between. TCR alpha and TCR beta cDNA libraries carrying sample barcodes and UMIs were produced by 5'RACE using constant-segment primers. Using its own MiXCR run on the 5' RACE reads, TCRdb lists one record per CDR3 protein. This table holds 110,000 or so distinct CDR3 sequences, about a fifth found once. This entry comes from a study of T-cell memory formation after mild COVID-19. Study results and caveats: Some clones that responded turned up in pre-infection memory, which suggests that cross-reactive memory joined in. Contracting CD8+ clones were enriched in EMRA, CD4+ mainly in CM and EM. Researchers could not confirm that second-wave clones peaking on day 37 targeted SARS-CoV-2.

The sequence derives from a man younger than 30 who had mild COVID-19 (a few samples of this study predate the infection). Cell type and time point are not known. The chain links TRBV5-1 to TRBJ1-1; D not resolved. Sequencing was carried out using PBMCs or a T cell subset sorted from them (not recorded which). The CDR3 region has the DNA TGCGCCAGCAGCTTGCCCCCGAACACTGAAGCTTTCTTT. The encoded protein is CASSLPPNTEAFF.